This TCR beta chain was found in a study of blood T cell repertoires in COVID-19 (TCRdb year 2020). A note on the overall study: Collaborator samples came from the United States, Italy and Spain and covered acute and convalescent phases of COVID-19. The samples were drawn from the first 160 participants of the ongoing ImmuneRACE study and from 950 to 1,500 subjects provided by 6 global collaborators. The repertoires were released in a freely available public database intended as a resource for research on the immune response to SARS-CoV-2. A de-identified subject ID, COVID-19 status, age in years and sex were almost always included in the sample metadata. HLA class I and class II types, where available, came from metadata supplied by the sample provider rather than from assay-based typing. Deeply sampled blood TCRbeta repertoires from subjects exposed to, actively infected with, or recovered from COVID-19 were included in the dataset. The material from the prospective study consisted of cDNA or gDNA derived from T cells, B-cell-depleted T cells, or PBMCs. Overall results and qualifications from the work: The amount of clinical and demographic metadata varied by source and participant and was provided uncurated.

Including the terminal cysteine and phenylalanine, the CDR3 comprises 14 residues. Only the CDR3 region is kept as DNA, spanning 42 bases read in frame from base 1. Compared with germline, V lacks 4 bases and J lacks 2 bases; bases without a gene match: 4. CDR1 ENHRY and CDR2 SYGVKD are derived from the germline V gene. Comment on this clone: No antigen is known for it. No much larger clone is present one base from it, and per-base qualities are unavailable.

Participants in the prospective study were aged about 18 to 95 years, lived in 24 United States geographic areas, and enrolled through a virtual design. To assign participants to cohorts, the prospective study relied on clinical history that participants themselves reported in a screening survey and a study questionnaire. ImmuneRACE Cohort 3 recovered participants were defined by two consecutive negative NP/OP PCR tests, healthcare professional clearance, or symptom resolution. In the prospective study, mobile phlebotomists collected whole blood, serum and a nasopharyngeal or oropharyngeal swab from each participant. Prospective study participants could optionally give additional blood draws and questionnaires over an approximately 2-month period. Before DNA extraction, blood samples from the prospective study were shipped at room temperature or frozen. The immunoSEQ Assay, a bias-controlled multiplex PCR, was used to amplify TCRbeta CDR3 regions from genomic DNA. As for how the authors treated the data: Within the assay, amplification of reference gene primers was used to estimate how many nucleated cells each sample contained. To quantify the absolute abundance of each unique TCRbeta CDR3 rearrangement, sequence reads were collapsed and filtered. For each sample, productive Simpson clonality was calculated as the square root of Simpson's diversity index over productive rearrangements. TCRdb mirrors the immuneACCESS table, restricted to in-frame sequences. Some clones are absent from its copies; in checked studies, under half trace to an unresolved V gene, and the reason for the others is unknown. V and J calls and clone size are as listed in that table; D and trimming were resolved from the DNA. The sample table records fewer than 400,000 clones; 85% to 90% of these occur just once. The ten largest clones capture approximately 9.3% of the sample.

The sequence is built from TRBV10-3 and TRBJ1-2; 7 junctional bases match TRBD1. The sample comprised PBMCs or T cells enriched from blood (not recorded which). This receptor was taken from a woman in her fifties or sixties who had recovered from COVID-19. For the CDR3, the sequence is CAISVQGSNYGYTF. Here is the DNA: TGTGCCATCAGTGTACAGGGGAGCAACTATGGCTACACCTTC.